This T cell receptor (beta chain) was captured in a study of T cells after yellow fever vaccination. The V and J ends lost 2 bases and 8 bases respectively, with 10 bases between them. In germline, CDR1 is DFQATT, CDR2 SNEGSKA (reference sequence). CDR3 size: 12 residues. From the 5' RACE reads, TCRdb called clonotypes with MiXCR, one entry per CDR3 protein. Found here are roughly 500,000 distinct CDR3 sequences, roughly a fifth of them singletons; the top ten hold 13% to 15%. The sequenced sample was PBMCs, obtained 15 days after the yellow fever booster vaccination. The TCR originated in a man younger than 45 who received the YFV17D yellow fever vaccine. The chain is built from TRBV20-1 and TRBJ2-1; D gene ambiguous. The DNA for the CDR3 is TGCAGTGCTAGAAAAACCTGGGATGAGCAGTTCTTC. It encodes CSARKTWDEQFF.